The clone carrying this T cell receptor beta chain rates as medium-sized (0.01 to 0.1%). Time point defined: sample taken at primary tumor resection. Unsorted whole RNA samples from tumor, nontumor lung or frozen PBMC were sequenced. The sample comes from a study of spatial heterogeneity in lung cancer. About the study: Among detected sequences, beta-chain ones consistently exceeded alpha-chain ones in number. Averaged across combinations, each unique TCR and UMI pairing appeared more than ten times in raw reads, which were uncorrected.

A unique molecular identifier was attached to every TCR cDNA molecule. TCRdb reanalysed the 5' RACE reads using MiXCR and keeps one entry per CDR3 protein. This sample carries fewer than 1,500 distinct CDR3 sequences, 6.5% to 8% of them seen once, and the ten largest clones take about 18%. The CDR3 runs to 14 residues. Germline trimming cut 2 bases from V and 1 base from J; bases unmatched to any gene: 2. Germline-derived CDR1 and CDR2 are GTSNPN and SVGIG (reference sequence). This chain connects TRBV30 to TRBJ2-7; 10 nucleotides match TRBD1. This sample comprised normal lung tissue next to the tumor, obtained at surgery. The receptor was derived from a male donor with early-stage non-small cell lung cancer. CDR3 nucleotide sequence: TGTGCCTGGAGTCGGACAGGGGGATCCTACGAGCAGTACTTC. It is translated as CAWSRTGGSYEQYF. Together with reference TRBV30 and TRBJ2-7, the CDR3 gives the full variable domain: SQTIHQWPATLVQPVGSPLSLECTVEGTSNPNLYWYRQAAGRGLQLLFYSVGIGQISSEVPQNLSASRPQDRQFILSSKKLLLSDSGFYLCAWSRTGGSYEQYFGPGTRLTVT.